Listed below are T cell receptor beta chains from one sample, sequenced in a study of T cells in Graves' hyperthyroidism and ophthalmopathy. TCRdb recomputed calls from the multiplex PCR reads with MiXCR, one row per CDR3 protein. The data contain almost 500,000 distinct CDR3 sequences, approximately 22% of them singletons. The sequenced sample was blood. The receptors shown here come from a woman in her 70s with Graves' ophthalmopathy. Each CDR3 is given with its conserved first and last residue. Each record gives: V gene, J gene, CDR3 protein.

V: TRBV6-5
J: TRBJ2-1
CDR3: CASSYSVVGEQFF

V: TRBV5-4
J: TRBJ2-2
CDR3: CASSLASSLNTGELFF

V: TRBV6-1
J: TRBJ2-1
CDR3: CASSELAGVINEQFF

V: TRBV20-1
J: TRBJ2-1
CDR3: CSASGQTSGSFEQFF

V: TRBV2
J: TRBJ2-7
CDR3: CASSGGHPGLVIMYEQYF

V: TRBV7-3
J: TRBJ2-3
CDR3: CASSLDGRETYTQYF

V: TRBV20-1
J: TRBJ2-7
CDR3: CSANGRLASYEQYF

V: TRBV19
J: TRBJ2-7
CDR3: CASSIGLAGPSYEQYF

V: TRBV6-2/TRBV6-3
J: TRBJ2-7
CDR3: CASSYRAERYEQYF

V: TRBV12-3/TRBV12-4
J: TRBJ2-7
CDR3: CASSLVPSAQYEQYF